The entry below gives a single TCR beta chain sequence along with its context. Antigen specificity is unknown. This record comes from a study of cytomegalovirus exposure and HLA in healthy donors. The PCR used 60 Vbeta and 13 Jbeta primers. Generated by immunoSEQ multiplex PCR, the TCRdb table keeps only in-frame clones and is missing some. The sample contains roughly 150,000 clones, around 82% of which appear only once. Whole-study results and caveats: Earlier findings revealed that most TCR beta V segments proved productive either about 90% or about 30% of the time.

This TCR came from a woman between 45 and 60 years old in good health and CMV-seropositive. Sequencing was performed on PBMCs.

For the CDR3, the DNA is TGTGCCAGTAGCTACGGACAGGGGAGGTCCTACGAGCAGTACTTC. Its translation is CASSYGQGRSYEQYF. J is TRBJ2-7 and V is TRBV19, with 9 nucleotides matching TRBD1. The CDR3 consists of 15 residues. Germline assignment: CDR1 LNHDA and CDR2 SQIVND (reference sequence). Unmatched junction bases numbered 7, after V lost 6 bases and J lost 1 base. The entire variable domain, with the rest obtained from reference TRBV19 and TRBJ2-7, is as follows: DGGITQSPKYLFRKEGQNVTLSCEQNLNHDAMYWYRQDPGQGLRLIYYSQIVNDFQKGDIAEGYSVSREKKESFPLTVTSAQKNPTAFYLCASSYGQGRSYEQYFGPGTRLTVT.